The 8 T cell receptor beta chains listed next were all sequenced from one sample in a study of cytomegalovirus exposure and HLA in healthy donors. The PCR used 60 Vbeta and 13 Jbeta primers. Repertoires were generated with immunoSEQ multiplex PCR, while TCRdb's copy carries only in-frame clones and drops some. The sample holds about 160,000 clones, roughly 82% seen once. The material sequenced was PBMCs. These receptors all come from a woman between 45 and 60 years old in good health and CMV-seropositive.

In its sample, this clone was seen once. As DNA, the CDR3 is TGTGCCAGCAGTGTCGAGCGCGATTCACCCCTCCACTTT. Protein sequence: CASSVERDSPLHF. The genes are TRBV2 and TRBJ1-6; unclear D gene. This CDR3 has 13 amino acids. The germline V gene has CDR1 SNHLY and CDR2 FYNNEI. V lost 4 bases, J lost 8 bases, and 9 bases lay in between.

The chain uses TRBV29-1 and TRBJ1-1; D is unresolved. Between the trimmed V and J ends, which lost 5 bases and 0 bases, there was a span of 13 bases. The V gene's germline CDR1 is SQVTM and CDR2 ANQGSEA. CDR3 length: 14 residues. Here the CDR3 DNA reads TGCAGCGTTCGTCCAGGCGCCCTGAACACTGAAGCTTTCTTT. Translation gives CSVRPGALNTEAFF. The variable domain in full, with the rest retrieved from reference TRBV29-1 and TRBJ1-1, is SAVISQKPSRDICQRGTSLTIQCQVDSQVTMMFWYRQQPGQSLTLIATANQGSEATYESGFVIDKFPISRPNLTFSTLTVSNMSPEDSSIYLCSVRPGALNTEAFFGQGTRLTVV.

This clone was counted only a few times. J is TRBJ1-2 and V is TRBV25-1, with no clear D. This CDR3 has 12 residues. Looked up from germline, CDR1 is MGHDK and CDR2 is SYGVNS. Trimming removed 7 bases from V and 0 bases from J, with 6 bases in between. CDR3 residues: CASNTANYGYTF. The CDR3 DNA reads TGTGCCAGCAACACCGCTAACTATGGCTACACCTTC.

V gene TRBV18 combines with J gene TRBJ1-6, with TRBD1 matching over 8 bases. V lost 2 bases to trimming and J lost 7 bases; unmatched junction nucleotides: 4. CDR3 length: 15 residues. CDR1 is KGHSH and CDR2 is LQKENI in the germline V gene. The CDR3 DNA follows: TGTGCCAGCTCACCATTGACAGGGGCAAATTCACCCCTCCACTTT. Its protein product is CASSPLTGANSPLHF.

This chain joins TRBV10-2 and TRBJ1-1; 8 positions match TRBD1. V gave up 7 bases and J gave up 8 bases; unmatched junction bases: 15. The CDR3 totals 15 residues. Per germline, CDR1 WSHSY and CDR2 SAAADI. DNA of the CDR3: TGCGCCAGCATCGGGAAAACAGGGGGGCTCCACGAAGCTTTCTTT. It is translated as CASIGKTGGLHEAFF.

This chain connects TRBV7-6 to TRBJ1-6; the D is unclear. The V gene's germline CDR1 is SGHVS and CDR2 FNYEAQ. The CDR3 runs to 16 residues. Trimming left V 1 base short and J 8 bases short, with 15 bases between. The CDR3 DNA reads as TGTGCCAGCAGCTTAGATTTGGGAGGGATCTATTCACCCCTCCACTTT. Protein product: CASSLDLGGIYSPLHF.

This clone was seen a single time. The chain links TRBV7-7 to TRBJ1-3; 9 bases line up with TRBD1. This CDR3 comprises 15 residues. After removal of 5 bases from V and 3 bases from J, the junction contained 5 bases not matched to a gene. CDR1 and CDR2 from the germline V gene are SSHAT and FNYEAQ (reference sequence). The CDR3 DNA reads TGTGCCAGCAGCGCCGGGACAGGGTTTGGAAACACCATATATTTT. Amino acids: CASSAGTGFGNTIYF. The full variable domain, rest sourced from reference TRBV7-7 and TRBJ1-3, is GAGVSQSPRYKVTKRGQDVTLRCDPISSHATLYWYQQALGQGPEFLTYFNYEAQPDKSGLPSDRFSAERPEGSISTLTIQRTEQRDSAMYRCASSAGTGFGNTIYFGEGSWLTVV.

V usage is TRBV2 and J usage is TRBJ2-5; tentatively, D is TRBD1 (5 bases). CDR1 is SNHLY and CDR2 is FYNNEI in the germline V gene. The CDR3 is made up of 14 amino acids. Trimming pared 6 bases from V and 1 base from J, leaving 12 bases between. The CDR3 nucleotides are TGTGCCAGCAGGGCTAGACAGCTCCAAGAGACCCAGTACTTC. This encodes CASRARQLQETQYF.